This T cell receptor beta chain was obtained from a study of beta chain features in type 1 diabetes. Study results and caveats: Type 1 diabetes patients had moderately but significantly shorter TCRB CDR3s in all four CD4+ subsets. TCRB repertoires of naive, central memory and Treg cells appeared more similar among patients than among healthy donors.

Expressed TCRB transcripts were sequenced because the entire RNA isolate underwent reverse transcription. Sequencing used immunoSEQ multiplex PCR; TCRdb keeps in-frame clones, though not all of them. The sample includes about 150,000 clones, approximately 13% seen only once; the top ten take 1.3%. V dropped 4 bases and J dropped 3 bases, with 16 bases sitting between them. CDR1 is SGHRS, CDR2 YFSETQ, per germline. This CDR3 has 15 residues. Every donor had blood drawn once into heparin, roughly 120 mL on average. As concerns this clone: Its specificity is unknown. The sample holds other DNA sequences that translate to the same CDR3.

The TCR comes from a man younger than 35 with type 1 diabetes. The chain is built from TRBV5-1 and TRBJ2-5, with D maybe TRBD1 (8 bases). Sequencing was performed on central memory CD4+ T cells from blood. The DNA of the CDR3 is TGCGCCAGCAGCGGAGGAACAGGGGGGGAAGAGACCCAGTACTTC. Its protein is CASSGGTGGEETQYF.